This TCR beta chain was recorded in a study of T cell clones after liver transplantation. The wider study: Liver transplant recipients had immunosuppression withdrawal attempted within 2 years. Apart from a few HCV-positive recipients, transplants were for non-autoimmune, non-viral reasons. Samples came pre-transplant, pre-randomization before withdrawal, and post-randomization after withdrawal ended.

Comments on this clone: A junction end diverges from the germline sequence, so it may reflect a read error.

Germline V lookup: CDR1 MDHEN, CDR2 SYDVKM. CDR3 length: 16 residues. Clones were sequenced by immunoSEQ multiplex PCR, and TCRdb holds only the in-frame ones, with some missing. Seen here are 55,000 to 80,000 clones, under 95% observed once, and the top ten hold 2% to 3%. Here the sequenced sample was CD4+ T cells from blood, taken before liver transplant. The origin of this receptor is a human donor who received a liver transplant. The chain uses TRBV28 and TRBJ1-2; 9 bases align to TRBD1. CDR3: CASSLWETGGNYGYTF. The DNA of the CDR3 is TGTGCCAGCAGTCTATGGGAGACAGGGGGGAACTATGGCTACACCTTC.